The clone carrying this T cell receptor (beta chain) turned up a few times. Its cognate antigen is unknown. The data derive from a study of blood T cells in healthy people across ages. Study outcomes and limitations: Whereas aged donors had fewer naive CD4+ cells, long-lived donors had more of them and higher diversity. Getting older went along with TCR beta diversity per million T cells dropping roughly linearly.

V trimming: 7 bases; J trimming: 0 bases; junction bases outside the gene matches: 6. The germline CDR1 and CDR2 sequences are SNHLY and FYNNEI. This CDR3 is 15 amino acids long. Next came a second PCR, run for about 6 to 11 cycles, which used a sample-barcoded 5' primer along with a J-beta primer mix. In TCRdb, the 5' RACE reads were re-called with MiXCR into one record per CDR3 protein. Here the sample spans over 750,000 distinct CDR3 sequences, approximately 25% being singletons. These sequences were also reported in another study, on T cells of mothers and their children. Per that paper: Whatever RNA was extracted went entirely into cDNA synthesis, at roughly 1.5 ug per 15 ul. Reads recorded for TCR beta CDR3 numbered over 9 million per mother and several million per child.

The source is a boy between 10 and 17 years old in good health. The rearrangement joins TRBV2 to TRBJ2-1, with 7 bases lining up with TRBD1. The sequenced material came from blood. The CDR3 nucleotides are TGTGCCAGCAAAACAGGGGTAGGCTCCTACAATGAGCAGTTCTTC. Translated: CASKTGVGSYNEQFF. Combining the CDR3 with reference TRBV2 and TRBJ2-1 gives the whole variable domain EPEVTQTPSHQVTQMGQEVILRCVPISNHLYFYWYRQILGQKVEFLVSFYNNEISEKSEIFDDQFSVERPDGSNFTLKIRSTKLEDSAMYFCASKTGVGSYNEQFFGPGTRLTVL.